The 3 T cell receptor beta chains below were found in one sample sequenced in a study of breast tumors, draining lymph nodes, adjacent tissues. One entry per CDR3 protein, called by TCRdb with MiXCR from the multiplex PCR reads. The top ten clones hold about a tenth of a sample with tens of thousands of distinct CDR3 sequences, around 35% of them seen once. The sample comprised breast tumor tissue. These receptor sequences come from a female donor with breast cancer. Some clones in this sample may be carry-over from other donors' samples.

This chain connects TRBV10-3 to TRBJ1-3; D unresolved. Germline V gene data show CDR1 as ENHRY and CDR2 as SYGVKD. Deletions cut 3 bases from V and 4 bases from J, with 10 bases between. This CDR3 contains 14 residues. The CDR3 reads CAISDQGSGNTIYF. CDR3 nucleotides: TGTGCCATCAGTGATCAAGGGTCCGGAAACACCATATATTTT.

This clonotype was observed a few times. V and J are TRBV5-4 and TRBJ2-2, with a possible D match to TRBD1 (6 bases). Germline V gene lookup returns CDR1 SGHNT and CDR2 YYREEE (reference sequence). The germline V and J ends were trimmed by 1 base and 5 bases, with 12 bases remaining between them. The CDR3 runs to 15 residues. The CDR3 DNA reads TGTGCCAGCAGCTTGTCAGGGGTGGGGACCGGGGAGCTGTTTTTT. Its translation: CASSLSGVGTGELFF.

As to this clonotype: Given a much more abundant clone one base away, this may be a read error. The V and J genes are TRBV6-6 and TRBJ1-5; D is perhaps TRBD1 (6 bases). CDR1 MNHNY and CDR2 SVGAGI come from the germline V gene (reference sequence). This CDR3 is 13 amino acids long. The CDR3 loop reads CASRTGRNQPQRF. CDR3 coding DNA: TGTGCCAGCAGGACAGGACGCAATCAGCCCCAGCGTTTT.